Following are 8 T cell receptor beta chains from one sample sequenced in a study of blood T cell repertoires in COVID-19. Using immunoSEQ multiplex PCR, the repertoire was profiled, and TCRdb retains in-frame clones only, with some absent. The sample records around 60,000 clones, approximately 77% being singletons. The sequencing input was peripheral blood. Receptors originate from a human donor in a cohort sampled during active COVID-19.

The chain's CDR3 is CASSELLSGEGTDTQYF. CDR3 nucleotides: TGTGCCAGCAGTGAATTACTTAGCGGGGAAGGCACAGATACGCAGTATTTT. This chain uses TRBV25-1 with TRBJ2-3, with TRBD2 matching 8 bases. The CDR3 consists of 17 residues. CDR1 is MGHDK, CDR2 SYGVNS, per germline. The V segment lost 1 base and the J segment 1 base; nucleotides outside the gene matches: 7.

The chain uses TRBV5-8 and TRBJ1-2, with 8 bases fitting TRBD1. From germline, CDR1 is SGHTS and CDR2 YDEGEE. V gave up 4 bases and J gave up 3 bases; unmatched junction bases: 8. The CDR3 loop spans 15 amino acids. CDR3 sequence (DNA): TGTGCCAGCAGCGCTGGACAGGGAGGTTACTATGGCTACACCTTC. Amino acids: CASSAGQGGYYGYTF.

Here the CDR3 DNA reads TGCGCCAGCAGCGTACGAGGTGGCAAAAACATTCAGTACTTC. Translating gives CASSVRGGKNIQYF. J is TRBJ2-4 and V is TRBV5-1; D call uncertain. Germline assignment: CDR1 SGHRS and CDR2 YFSETQ. CDR3 length: 14 amino acids. Trimming left V 4 bases short and J 3 bases short, with 11 bases between.

The genes are TRBV7-9 and TRBJ2-6; D possibly corresponds to TRBD1 (5 bases). The V gene lost 5 bases and the J gene lost 0 bases, with 14 bases spanning the gap. Germline V gene lookup returns CDR1 SEHNR and CDR2 FQNEAQ (reference sequence). This CDR3 has 17 amino acids. The CDR3 here is CASSHDRGYSGANVLTF. CDR3 coding DNA: TGTGCCAGCAGCCATGATAGGGGATACTCTGGGGCCAACGTCCTGACTTTC.

This chain connects TRBV10-3 to TRBJ2-3; 8 bases fit TRBD2. After removal of 5 bases from V and 5 bases from J, the junction contained 6 bases not matched to a gene. The CDR3 is 14 residues long. Germline assignment: CDR1 ENHRY and CDR2 SYGVKD. The CDR3 DNA sequence: TGTGCCATCAGTAGCGGGAGAAGTAAAGATACGCAGTATTTT. Translation gives CAISSGRSKDTQYF.

The chain is built from TRBV2 and TRBJ1-2, with D perhaps TRBD1 (5 bases). The CDR3 has 14 amino acids. V lost 6 bases to trimming and J lost 0 bases, with 11 bases between them. Germline CDR1 reads SNHLY; CDR2 reads FYNNEI. The CDR3: CASSKTVANYGYTF. The DNA for the CDR3 is TGTGCCAGCAGCAAGACAGTAGCTAACTATGGCTACACCTTC.

The genes are TRBV6-2 or TRBV6-3 and TRBJ1-2, with 7 bases lining up with TRBD1. The CDR3 covers 15 residues. The germline gives CDR1 MNHEY, CDR2 SVGEGT. With V trimmed by 2 bases and J by 8 bases, 11 bases remained unmatched. The CDR3 DNA follows: TGTGCCAGCAGTTACCGCCGGGACAGCCTCCGGGGCTACACCTTC. It encodes CASSYRRDSLRGYTF.

V and J are TRBV7-8 and TRBJ1-2; TRBD1 aligns across 8 bases. From germline, CDR1 is SGHVS and CDR2 FQNEAQ. The CDR3 covers 15 residues. V lost 6 bases, J lost 7 bases, and 13 bases stayed unmatched. The CDR3 bases are TGTGCCAGCAGTTCCCTAGCGGACAGGGCTGGTGGCTACACCTTC. It specifies CASSSLADRAGGYTF.